This is a list of T cell receptor beta chains from one sample in a study of OX40 agonist ivuxolimab in advanced cancers. The protocol was immunoSEQ multiplex PCR, while the TCRdb copy is restricted to in-frame clones and leaves out a portion. Seen here are about 78,000 clones, roughly 80% observed once, and the top ten hold roughly 0.41%. This specimen consisted of CD4+ or CD8+ T cells sorted from blood, obtained in a trial of the OX40 agonist ivuxolimab. These receptors were taken from an adult with an advanced solid tumor such as melanoma, head and neck, liver or kidney cancer. CDR3s include the opening cysteine and the closing phenylalanine or tryptophan. A D gene is named only where the DNA matches it firmly. Clone size appears in some rows only: once, few, many, or a class for an expanded clone.

abundance,d_gene,v_gene,j_gene,CDR3nt,CDR3aa
NA,NA,TRBV28,TRBJ1-1,TGTGCCAGCAGCCCCTGGGGGGCGAGCTGGCCTGAAGCTTTCTTT,CASSPWGASWPEAFF
NA,NA,TRBV29-1,TRBJ2-3,TGCAGCGCATCCACGGCGATAGATACGCAGTATTTT,CSASTAIDTQYF
NA,NA,TRBV10-2,TRBJ2-3,TGCGCCAGCCTGCGAACAGGCGTCGATACGCAGTATTTT,CASLRTGVDTQYF
NA,TRBD1,TRBV28,TRBJ1-1,TGTGCCAGCAGTTTATTAGGACAGGGGGCAGCTTTCTTT,CASSLLGQGAAFF
NA,TRBD1,TRBV18,TRBJ1-2,TGTGCCAGCTCACCCGGACAGGGGGATGGCTACACCTTC,CASSPGQGDGYTF
once,NA,TRBV6-1,TRBJ1-1,TGTGCCAGCAGAAGGGGTAACACTGAAGCTTTCTTT,CASRRGNTEAFF
NA,NA,TRBV2,TRBJ1-6,TGTGCCAGCAGTGAAAGAGGTATACGACAGAATGGATCACCCCTCCACTTT,CASSERGIRQNGSPLHF
NA,NA,TRBV6-4,TRBJ2-7,TGTGCCAGCAGTGACTCCGAAGCGGTCCTCTACGAGCAGTACTTC,CASSDSEAVLYEQYF
NA,NA,TRBV6-1,TRBJ1-5,TGTGCCAGCAGTGAAATTTTAGCGGGCAATCAGCCCCAGCATTTT,CASSEILAGNQPQHF
NA,TRBD1,TRBV5-1,TRBJ1-2,TGCGCCAGCAGCTTGACAGGGGCTCCTTATGGCTACACCTTC,CASSLTGAPYGYTF
NA,NA,TRBV7-2,TRBJ1-1,TGTGCCAGCAGCTTAGAATGGGGAAACACTGAAGCTTTCTTT,CASSLEWGNTEAFF
NA,NA,TRBV27,TRBJ1-5,TGTGCCAGCAGTTTATCGTGGGGTCAGCCCCAGCATTTT,CASSLSWGQPQHF
NA,NA,TRBV7-8,TRBJ1-4,TGTGCCAGCAGCTTAAGGTCCCCAGGGGCAACTAATGAAAAACTGTTTTTT,CASSLRSPGATNEKLFF
NA,NA,TRBV5-8,TRBJ2-3,TGTGCCAGCAGTTTCTACGAGGATACGCAGTATTTT,CASSFYEDTQYF
NA,NA,TRBV27,TRBJ1-5,TGTGCCAGCAGCCTGCGCCCGATGGCCCCAGGCAATCAGCCCCAGCATTTT,CASSLRPMAPGNQPQHF